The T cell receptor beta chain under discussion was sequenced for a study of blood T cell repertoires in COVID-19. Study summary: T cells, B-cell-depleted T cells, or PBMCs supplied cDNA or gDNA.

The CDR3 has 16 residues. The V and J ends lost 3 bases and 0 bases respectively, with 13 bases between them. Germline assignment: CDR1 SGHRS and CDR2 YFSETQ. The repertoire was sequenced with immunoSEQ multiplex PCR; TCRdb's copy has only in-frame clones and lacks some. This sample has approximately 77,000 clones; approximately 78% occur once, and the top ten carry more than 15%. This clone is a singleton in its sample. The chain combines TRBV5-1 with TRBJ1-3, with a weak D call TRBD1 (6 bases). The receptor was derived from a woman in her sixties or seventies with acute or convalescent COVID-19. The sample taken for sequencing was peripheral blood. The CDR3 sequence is CASSSWDMSSGNTIYF. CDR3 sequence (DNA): TGCGCCAGCAGCTCATGGGACATGAGCTCTGGAAACACCATATATTTT.